The 24 T cell receptor beta chains below were found in one sample sequenced in a study of HIV-infected patients and healthy controls. Reverse transcription used 450 to 550 ng RNA and constant-region primers for alpha and beta. Each of the alpha and beta chains got its own library through chain-specific third strand synthesis with indices. TCRdb reanalysed the 5' RACE reads using MiXCR and keeps one entry per CDR3 protein. The sample lists more than 7,500 distinct CDR3 sequences; roughly 9.1% were seen once. Antiretroviral therapy had run roughly three months, about 14 weeks, before follow-up blood collection. All unsorted peripheral T cells were captured because whole blood was used without fractionation. The material sequenced was blood, taken during antiretroviral therapy. The receptors shown here come from an adult with HIV infection.

This clonotype was observed many times. The chain joins TRBV25-1 to TRBJ2-3; D perhaps matches TRBD2 (5 bases). Between the trimmed V and J ends, which lost 8 bases and 5 bases, there was a span of 8 bases. This CDR3 is 11 amino acids long. Germline V gives CDR1 MGHDK, CDR2 SYGVNS. This CDR3 is CASGRGDTQYF. CDR3 bases: TGTGCCAGCGGGAGAGGAGATACGCAGTATTTT.

The chain has TRBV5-4 and TRBJ1-1, with D possibly TRBD1 on 6 matching bases. Trimming removed 5 bases from V and 6 bases from J, with 17 bases in between. Germline V gene lookup returns CDR1 SGHNT and CDR2 YYREEE (reference sequence). CDR3 size: 14 residues. The CDR3 sequence is CASSFGQTAAEAFF. CDR3 in DNA: TGTGCCAGCAGTTTCGGACAGACGGCTGCTGAAGCTTTCTTT. The entire variable domain, with the rest obtained from reference TRBV5-4 and TRBJ1-1, is as follows: ETGVTQSPTHLIKTRGQQVTLRCSSQSGHNTVSWYQQALGQGPQFIFQYYREEENGRGNFPPRFSGLQFPNYSSELNVNALELDDSALYLCASSFGQTAAEAFFGQGTRLTVV.

This clonotype is medium-sized (0.01 to 0.1%). The rearrangement joins TRBV12-3 or TRBV12-4 to TRBJ2-2, with TRBD2 matching 11 bases. V was clipped by 6 bases and J by 1 base; unmatched bases: 7. The CDR3 extends over 17 amino acids. As DNA, the CDR3 is TGTGCCAGCAGAGAAATCCTAGCGGGAGGGAACACCGGGGAGCTGTTTTTT. This translates into CASREILAGGNTGELFF.

This clonotype is judged medium-sized (0.01 to 0.1%). V is TRBV7-9 and J is TRBJ2-1; 7 bases line up with TRBD1. Germline assignment: CDR1 SEHNR and CDR2 FQNEAQ (reference sequence). This CDR3 spans 15 amino acids. V trimming: 3 bases; J trimming: 2 bases; junction bases outside the gene matches: 4. The CDR3 sequence is CASSLLGGPYNEQFF. CDR3 sequence (DNA): TGTGCCAGCAGCTTGTTAGGGGGCCCCTACAATGAGCAGTTCTTC.

This clonotype is termed medium-sized. The chain employs TRBV20-1 and TRBJ1-1; tentative D call: TRBD1 (6 bases). V lost 3 bases to trimming and J lost 4 bases, with 24 bases between them. Germline loops: CDR1 DFQATT, CDR2 SNEGSKA (reference sequence). The CDR3 is 17 residues long. CDR3 nucleotide sequence: TGCAGTGCTAGTCGGGGTGCAGGGGTTCGAGGGGGCACTGAAGCTTTCTTT. Translation: CSASRGAGVRGGTEAFF.

This clonotype was seen repeatedly, ten times or more. The rearrangement joins TRBV20-1 to TRBJ2-7; D is undetermined. The CDR3 runs to 10 residues. Trimming took 8 bases from V and 3 from J, leaving 8 bases between them. Germline V gene sequence: CDR1 DFQATT, CDR2 SNEGSKA (reference sequence). The DNA for the CDR3 is TGCAGTCCCCGAAGCTACGAGCAGTACTTC. Translated, it gives CSPRSYEQYF.

There are a few counts of this clonotype. V and J are TRBV12-3 or TRBV12-4 and TRBJ2-3; 8 nucleotides align to TRBD2. The length of the CDR3 is 19 residues. The V gene end was trimmed by 5 bases and the J gene end by 0 bases; junction bases not matched to a gene: 16. The CDR3 DNA is TGTGCCAGCAGTCCCTACCCCAGCGGGGGAGCGTCTAGCACAGATACGCAGTATTTT. Amino acid sequence: CASSPYPSGGASSTDTQYF.

This clonotype was found many times. The chain combines TRBV12-5 with TRBJ2-7; no clear D. The CDR3 spans 20 residues. V dropped 0 bases and J dropped 3 bases, with 27 bases sitting between them. Germline values: CDR1 LGHNT, CDR2 FRNRAP. The CDR3 coding sequence is TGTGCTAGTGGTTTGGTACCGGGCAGGAAATTTTTCCCTCCTTACTACGAGCAGTACTTC. As protein: CASGLVPGRKFFPPYYEQYF.

At least ten counts were recorded for this clonotype. This rearrangement joins TRBV6-2 or TRBV6-3 to TRBJ2-1; 10 bases align to TRBD2. This CDR3 region has 16 residues. The germline CDR1 and CDR2 sequences are MNHEY and SVGEGT. J lost 4 bases, V lost 7 bases, and 10 bases had no gene match. CDR3 residues: CASTTTKRGGYNEQFF. Here the CDR3 DNA reads TGTGCCAGCACCACAACGAAGCGGGGGGGTTACAATGAGCAGTTCTTC.

The V call is TRBV29-1, the J call TRBJ2-1; D is possibly TRBD2 (6 bases). Trimming stripped 7 bases from V and 6 bases from J, with 22 bases between. CDR1 SQVTM and CDR2 ANQGSEA come from the germline V gene. The CDR3 spans 15 residues. CDR3 amino acids: CSAVAASHHPNEQFF. The CDR3 coding sequence is TGCAGCGCCGTAGCGGCTAGTCATCACCCCAATGAGCAGTTCTTC.

This clonotype was recorded a few times. This sequence joins TRBV4-1 and TRBJ2-1; 9 bases agree with TRBD2. The CDR3 runs 15 residues. J gave up 8 bases and V 0 bases, and 5 bases lay outside the gene matches. Germline loops: CDR1 MGHRA, CDR2 YSYEKL. Here the CDR3 reads CASSQDLGTSYEQFF. CDR3 nucleotide sequence: TGCGCCAGCAGCCAAGATTTAGGGACTAGCTATGAGCAGTTCTTC.

J is TRBJ2-7 and V is TRBV20-1; 8 nucleotides line up with TRBD2. Germline V gene lookup returns CDR1 DFQATT and CDR2 SNEGSKA (reference sequence). CDR3 length: 13 residues. Trimming cost V 2 bases and J 4 bases; bases outside gene matches: 4. The CDR3 here is CSARSGSGYEQYF. CDR3 DNA: TGCAGTGCTAGAAGCGGGAGTGGTTACGAGCAGTACTTC.

Here the CDR3 reads CASSLEAGSGEQYF. In nucleotides, the CDR3 is TGCGCCAGCAGCTTGGAAGCAGGGTCAGGCGAGCAGTACTTC. The genes are TRBV5-1 and TRBJ2-7; TRBD1 is a possible D gene (5 bases). V lost 0 bases to trimming and J lost 6 bases, with 13 bases between them. The CDR3 spans 14 residues. The germline V gene has CDR1 SGHRS and CDR2 YFSETQ.

This clonotype showed up just once. Just one base apart from a much larger clone, this may be a read error. This chain links TRBV6-6 with TRBJ2-5; possible D gene TRBD2, 5 bases. CDR1 MNHNY and CDR2 SVGAGI come from the germline V gene (reference sequence). This CDR3 is built from 12 residues. The CDR3 region is CAGSSGGETQYF. CDR3 bases: TGTGCCGGCAGTTCAGGAGGAGAGACCCAGTACTTC.

This clonotype was detected ten times or more. V is TRBV29-1 and J is TRBJ2-1, with TRBD2 matching over 9 bases. V was pared by 5 bases and J by 7 bases, with 9 bases of the junction left unmatched. The CDR3 is made up of 14 amino acids. Germline lookup yields CDR1 SQVTM and CDR2 ANQGSEA. As DNA, the CDR3 is TGCAGCGTTCCCGCGGGAGGGCCTGGTAATGAGCAGTTCTTC. It is translated as CSVPAGGPGNEQFF.

By share, this clonotype ranks as medium-sized. The chain is built from TRBV2 and TRBJ1-1, with D unresolved. Germline CDR1 is SNHLY and CDR2 is FYNNEI. V lost 7 bases to trimming and J lost 0 bases, with 3 bases between them. The CDR3 extends over 11 amino acids. The CDR3 spells CASILNTEAFF. The CDR3 nucleotides read TGTGCCAGCATCCTGAACACTGAAGCTTTCTTT. Based on the CDR3 plus reference TRBV2 and TRBJ1-1, the full variable domain is EPEVTQTPSHQVTQMGQEVILRCVPISNHLYFYWYRQILGQKVEFLVSFYNNEISEKSEIFDDQFSVERPDGSNFTLKIRSTKLEDSAMYFCASILNTEAFFGQGTRLTVV.

This clonotype was seen at least ten times. The chain employs TRBV28 and TRBJ2-5; unclear D gene. Trimming removed 3 bases at V and 3 bases at J, with 8 bases between. There are 13 residues in the CDR3. The germline V gene encodes CDR1 MDHEN and CDR2 SYDVKM. The CDR3 here is CASSLVSKETQYF. CDR3 nucleotide sequence: TGTGCCAGCAGTTTGGTGTCGAAAGAGACCCAGTACTTC.

The sample holds a few counts of this clonotype. The chain recombines TRBV5-1 with TRBJ2-5; no firm D call. The V end lost 0 bases, the J end lost 1 base, and 4 bases lay between the germline ends. The V gene's germline CDR1 is SGHRS and CDR2 YFSETQ. The CDR3 sequence is 13 residues long. CDR3 DNA: TGCGCCAGCAGCTTGGACACCCAAGAGACCCAGTACTTC. It specifies CASSLDTQETQYF.

This clonotype was detected ten times or more. The J gene is TRBJ1-1, the V gene TRBV7-6, with 11 bases lining up with TRBD1. Germline CDR1 SGHVS, CDR2 FNYEAQ. This CDR3 is 14 amino acids long. After removal of 5 bases from V and 6 bases from J, the junction contained 5 bases not matched to a gene. The CDR3 DNA is TGTGCCAGCAGCCAGGGACAGGGGGGAGCTGAAGCTTTCTTT. It translates to CASSQGQGGAEAFF.

The chain carries TRBV27 and TRBJ2-1; perhaps D is TRBD1 or TRBD2 (6 bases each). V lost 8 bases and J lost 6, with 20 bases in between. Germline V gives CDR1 MNHEY, CDR2 SMNVEV (reference sequence). The CDR3 runs to 15 residues. The CDR3 bases are TGTGCCAGCTCCGGAGGGGGTCTTTCCGGCAATGAGCAGTTCTTC. This encodes CASSGGGLSGNEQFF.

This clonotype counts as medium-sized. V usage is TRBV7-2 and J usage is TRBJ2-7; 8 positions match TRBD2. J gave up 3 bases and V 2 bases, and 0 bases lay outside the gene matches. Germline CDR1 SGHTA, CDR2 FQGNSA. The CDR3 is made up of 13 amino acids. The CDR3 loop is CASSLTSGYEQYF. The CDR3 DNA is TGTGCCAGCAGCTTAACTAGCGGCTACGAGCAGTACTTC.

This clonotype was seen a handful of times. The V call is TRBV7-2, the J call TRBJ2-1; 7 positions agree with TRBD2. The CDR3 sequence is 15 residues long. Germline values: CDR1 SGHTA, CDR2 FQGNSA. With V trimmed by 5 bases and J by 4 bases, 8 bases remained unmatched. The CDR3 spells CASSPPGLPYNEQFF. The CDR3 region has the DNA TGTGCCAGCAGCCCTCCGGGACTACCGTACAATGAGCAGTTCTTC.

Judged by abundance, this clonotype is medium-sized. This chain connects TRBV24-1 to TRBJ2-1, with 8 bases fitting TRBD2. The trim removed 9 bases at V and 1 base at J, leaving 4 bases unmatched. Germline CDR1 is KGHDR and CDR2 is SFDVKD. This CDR3 comprises 14 residues. CDR3 protein: CATLPSGSYNEQFF. In nucleotides, the CDR3 is TGTGCCACCCTGCCTAGCGGGTCCTACAATGAGCAGTTCTTC.

By share of the sample, this clonotype is medium-sized. The chain is built from TRBV6-5 and TRBJ1-4; possible D gene TRBD1, 5 bases. CDR3 length: 16 residues. V was clipped by 2 bases and J by 6 bases, with 16 bases between them. CDR1 and CDR2 (germline): MNHEY, SVGAGI. The CDR3 nucleotides are TGTGCCAGCAGTTACCGTATACGGGGGGGGGATGAAAAACTGTTTTTT. It translates to CASSYRIRGGDEKLFF.